These 10 T cell receptor beta chains were all obtained from the same sample, sequenced in a study of vaccination and CD4 T cells after COVID-19. The Oncomine TCR Beta short-read assay sequenced DNA from cultured CD4+ T cells. From the PCR reads, TCRdb called clonotypes with MiXCR, one entry per CDR3 protein. The sample shows about 12,000 distinct CDR3 sequences, 25% to 40% of them seen only once. Treatment given: approximately 9-day PBMC culture with coronavirus spike peptide pools or control peptides (ViraFEST assay). Antigens for these TCRs are unknown. Specimen: CD4+ T cells from blood, cultured in vitro, collected after SARS-CoV-2 vaccination. The receptors were sampled from a human donor who had recovered from COVID-19.

This clonotype is medium-sized by share. The chain joins TRBV20-1 to TRBJ1-5, with D possibly matching TRBD1 (5 bases). V dropped 4 bases and J dropped 4 bases, with 11 bases sitting between them. In germline, CDR1 is DFQATT, CDR2 SNEGSKA (reference sequence). The CDR3 sequence is 13 residues long. Here the CDR3 DNA reads TGCAGTGCTATGGGGGACGGTAATCAGCCCCAGCATTTT. It yields the protein CSAMGDGNQPQHF.

The V and J genes are TRBV30 and TRBJ2-1; the D gene is possibly TRBD1 (6 bases). The V end was cut by 8 bases, the J end by 4 bases, with 15 bases between. Germline-derived CDR1 and CDR2 are GTSNPN and SVGIG (reference sequence). The CDR3 spans 13 residues. The CDR3 coding sequence is TGTGCCGGATCCAACCAGGGGTACAATGAGCAGTTCTTC. Its protein is CAGSNQGYNEQFF.

This clonotype has only a few counts. V gene TRBV2 combines with J gene TRBJ2-7; D possibly matches TRBD1 or TRBD2 (7 bases each). The germline V gene has CDR1 SNHLY and CDR2 FYNNEI. Between the trimmed V and J ends, which lost 4 bases and 2 bases, there was a span of 15 bases. The CDR3 contains 15 residues. CDR3 coding DNA: TGTGCCAGCAGTGGGGGCAGGGGGGGAACCTACGAGCAGTACTTC. It codes for CASSGGRGGTYEQYF.

The J gene is TRBJ2-1, the V gene TRBV27; either TRBD1 or TRBD2 may supply D (5 bases each). Trimming cost V 6 bases and J 1 base, with 10 bases left between them. Germline CDR1 MNHEY, CDR2 SMNVEV (reference sequence). The CDR3 runs to 14 residues. The CDR3 DNA follows: TGTGCCAGCAGGGGACCTAGGTCCTACAATGAGCAGTTCTTC. As protein: CASRGPRSYNEQFF.

The V call is TRBV12-3 or TRBV12-4, the J call TRBJ2-7, with 7 bases that match TRBD2. With V trimmed by 0 bases and J by 3 bases, 5 bases remained unmatched. CDR3 length: 15 amino acids. The CDR3 DNA is TGTGCCAGCAGTTTAGCGGGGGGGGGTTACTACGAGCAGTACTTC. It is translated as CASSLAGGGYYEQYF.

The chain joins TRBV19 to TRBJ1-1, with TRBD1 identical over 9 bases. Germline CDR1 is LNHDA and CDR2 is SQIVND (reference sequence). The V and J ends lost 2 bases and 7 bases, in that order; junction bases with no gene match: 8. The CDR3 is 15 residues long. For the CDR3, the DNA is TGTGCCAGTAGTATAACTGGGACAGGGATCGGTGAAGCTTTCTTT. Amino acids: CASSITGTGIGEAFF. Full variable domain (outside the CDR3, taken from reference TRBV19 and TRBJ1-1): DGGITQSPKYLFRKEGQNVTLSCEQNLNHDAMYWYRQDPGQGLRLIYYSQIVNDFQKGDIAEGYSVSREKKESFPLTVTSAQKNPTAFYLCASSITGTGIGEAFFGQGTRLTVV.

This clonotype was observed a handful of times. This chain links TRBV11-2 with TRBJ2-7; TRBD1 matches 11 bases. This CDR3 spans 15 amino acids. The V and J ends lost 1 base and 3 bases, in that order; junction bases with no gene match: 2. Germline V gene sequence: CDR1 SGHAT, CDR2 FQNNGV. The CDR3 spells CASSLVGQGGYEQYF. The CDR3 DNA sequence: TGTGCCAGCAGCTTAGTGGGACAGGGGGGCTACGAGCAGTACTTC.

This clonotype was observed a handful of times. The rearrangement uses TRBV20-1 and TRBJ2-7, with 7 bases fitting TRBD2. Germline CDR1 is DFQATT and CDR2 is SNEGSKA (reference sequence). CDR3 size: 12 residues. J lost 3 bases, V lost 6 bases, and 5 bases had no gene match. The CDR3 reads CSAPLANYEQYF. Here the CDR3 DNA reads TGCAGTGCCCCACTAGCGAACTACGAGCAGTACTTC.

The rearrangement joins TRBV7-9 to TRBJ1-3; D gene unclear. Per the germline V gene, CDR1 is SEHNR and CDR2 is FQNEAQ (reference sequence). CDR3 length: 12 residues. V was cut by 1 base and J by 4 bases, with 2 bases left in between. The CDR3 here is CASSLGGNTIYF. In nucleotides, the CDR3 is TGTGCCAGCAGCTTAGGCGGAAACACCATATATTTT.

The chain combines TRBV5-4 with TRBJ1-5; possible D gene TRBD1, 6 bases. Germline CDR1 SGHNT, CDR2 YYREEE (reference sequence). V was pared by 2 bases and J by 7 bases, with 10 bases between. The CDR3 is made up of 13 amino acids. In DNA, the CDR3 is TGTGCCAGCAGCTTCGGGGGGCGGCAGCCCCAGCATTTT. This gives the protein CASSFGGRQPQHF.